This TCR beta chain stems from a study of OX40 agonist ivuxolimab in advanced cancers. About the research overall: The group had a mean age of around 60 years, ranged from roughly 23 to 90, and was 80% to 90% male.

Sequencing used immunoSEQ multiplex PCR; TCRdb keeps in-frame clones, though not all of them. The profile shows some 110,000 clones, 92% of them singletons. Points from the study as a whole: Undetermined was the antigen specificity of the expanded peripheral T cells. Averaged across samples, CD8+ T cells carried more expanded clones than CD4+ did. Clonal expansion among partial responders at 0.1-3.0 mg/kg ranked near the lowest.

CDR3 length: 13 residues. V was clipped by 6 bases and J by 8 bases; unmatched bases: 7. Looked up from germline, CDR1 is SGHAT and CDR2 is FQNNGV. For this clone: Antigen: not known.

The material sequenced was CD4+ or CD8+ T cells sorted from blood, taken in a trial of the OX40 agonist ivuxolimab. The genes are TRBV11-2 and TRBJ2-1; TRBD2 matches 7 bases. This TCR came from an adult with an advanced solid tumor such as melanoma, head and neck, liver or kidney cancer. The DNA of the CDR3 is TGTGCCAGCAGGCCGACTAGCCCCGATGAGCAGTTCTTC. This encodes CASRPTSPDEQFF.